This T cell receptor (beta chain) came from a study of T cells in Graves' hyperthyroidism and ophthalmopathy. Study summary: Peripheral blood specimens were obtained at initial diagnosis, prior to any treatment. General study results and limits: Researchers report that a 13 V-J model separated ophthalmopathy from stable hyperthyroidism.

RNA transcripts were the template for amplifying TCR beta CDR3 regions. Primed by the HTBI set, a first-round RT-PCR was run on the TCR CDR3. Each CDR3 protein is one row after TCRdb ran MiXCR on the multiplex PCR reads. The table has about 420,000 distinct CDR3 sequences, approximately 14% seen once; the top ten hold 7.7%. Germline CDR1 reads MNHNS; CDR2 reads SASEGT. The CDR3 has 12 amino acids. Trimming took 5 bases from V and 8 from J, leaving 10 bases between them. Of note for this clonotype: Antigen unknown. A much larger clone differs from this one at a single base, so this may be a read error.

Sequencing was carried out using blood. The clonotype was recovered from a woman younger than 30 with Graves' hyperthyroidism. V is TRBV6-1 and J is TRBJ1-5; D call uncertain. Here the CDR3 reads CASSRTGEPQHF. CDR3 nucleotides: TGTGCCAGCAGTAGGACCGGGGAGCCCCAGCATTTT.